This TCR beta chain is drawn from a study of T cell clonotyping in hematopoietic cell transplantation (dated by TCRdb to 2020 to 2023). Background on the whole study: The study collected 130 to 150 blood samples from under 45 consecutive transplant recipients and their related donors. Recruitment of patients ran from 2015 to January 2017, and follow-up continued until late 2020 or until death.

The CDR3 goes from the cysteine to the phenylalanine over 15 residues. Of the read, only the CDR3 DNA is kept; its 45 bases are in frame from base 1. Trimming removed 2 bases from V and 3 bases from J; the gene matches leave 5 bases unexplained. In the germline V gene (reference sequence), CDR1 corresponds to MNHNY and CDR2 to SVGAGI. Overall results and qualifications from the work: The sample size was limited and the cells went unsorted, which meant the CD4 and CD8 repertoire contributions could not be told apart. Just a small fraction of recipient repertoires overlapped with donor repertoires, and more than 95% appeared de novo at the given depth. Inverse Simpson Index values from donors and from recipients before transplant predicted broader TCR repertoire diversity after transplant. After transplant, TCR diversity in recipients dropped, and pathologically expanded clonotypes climbed progressively between day 30 and day 180.

A word on this clone: The target of this receptor is not known. Base quality data are lacking; no much larger clone is found one base away.

In light of the paper, this sample's time point label describes: 180 days after allo-HCT. Recipient blood was collected about 28 days before transplant and at days 30, 100 and 180 after transplant. Nuclei Lysis Solution was used to extract genomic DNA from fresh or cryopreserved unfractionated peripheral blood mononuclear cells. The immunoSEQ assay, a bias-controlled multiplex PCR using V- and J-specific primers, was used to amplify TCR beta CDR3 regions from genomic DNA. In a second PCR step, a proprietary barcode and Illumina adapter sequences were attached to the CDR3 amplicons. An Illumina MiSeq instrument was used to sequence the CDR3 libraries. The authors processed their data as follows. Export and quality control were done with immunoSEQ Analyzer 3.0, while downstream analyses used R Bioconductor and Immunarch. Only productive rearrangements in the normalized downsampled data set were used to calculate repertoire metrics. In the normalized cohort, clonotypes with more than 5 templates were defined as pathologically expanded. The Inverse Simpson Index was used to measure repertoire diversity. To capture all clonotypes, CMV-specificity analyses were performed on the non-normalized data set. TCRdb retrieved this table from immuneACCESS and kept in-frame rearrangements only. Not all clones are present; in checked studies, unresolved V genes account for under half, and no reason is known for the remainder. V, J and clone size are those of that table, while D and trimming were read from the DNA. This sample comprises under 9,500 clones, over 60% of them detected only once. Jointly, the top ten make up 45% of the sample.

The chain is made from TRBV6-6 and TRBJ2-3, with 7 bases matching TRBD1. This TCR was sampled from a female patient aged 50-65 years who had an allogeneic stem cell transplant from a related donor, so the T cells may come from the graft donor. Some clones in this sample may be carry-over from other donors' samples. Material: peripheral blood mononuclear cells, obtained 180 days after allogeneic stem cell transplant. DNA sequence: TGTGCCAGCAGTTACGATTCACAGGGGACAGATACGCAGTATTTT. Translated, it gives CASSYDSQGTDTQYF.